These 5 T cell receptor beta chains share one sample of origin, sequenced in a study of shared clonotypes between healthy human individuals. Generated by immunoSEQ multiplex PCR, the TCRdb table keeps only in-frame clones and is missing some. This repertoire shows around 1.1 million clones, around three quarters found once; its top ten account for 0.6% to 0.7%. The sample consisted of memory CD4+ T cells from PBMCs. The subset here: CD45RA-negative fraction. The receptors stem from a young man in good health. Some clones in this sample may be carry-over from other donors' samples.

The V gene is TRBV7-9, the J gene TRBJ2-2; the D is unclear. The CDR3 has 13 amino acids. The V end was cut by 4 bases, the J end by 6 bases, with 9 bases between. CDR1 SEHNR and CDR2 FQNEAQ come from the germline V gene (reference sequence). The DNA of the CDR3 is TGTGCCAGCAGCTCCCCGCAACCCGGGGAGCTGTTTTTT. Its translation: CASSSPQPGELFF.

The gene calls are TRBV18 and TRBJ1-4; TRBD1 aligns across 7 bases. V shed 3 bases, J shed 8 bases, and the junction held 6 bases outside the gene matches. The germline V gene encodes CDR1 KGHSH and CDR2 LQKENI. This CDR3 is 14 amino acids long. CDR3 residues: CASSPDRVEEKLFF. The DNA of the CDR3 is TGTGCCAGCTCACCCGACAGGGTGGAAGAAAAACTGTTTTTT.

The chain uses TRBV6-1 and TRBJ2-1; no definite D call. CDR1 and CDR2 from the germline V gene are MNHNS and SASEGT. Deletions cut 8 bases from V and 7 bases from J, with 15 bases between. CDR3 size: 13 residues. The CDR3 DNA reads TGTGCCAGCTCTTACCAGGCCGATAATGAGCAGTTCTTC. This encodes CASSYQADNEQFF.

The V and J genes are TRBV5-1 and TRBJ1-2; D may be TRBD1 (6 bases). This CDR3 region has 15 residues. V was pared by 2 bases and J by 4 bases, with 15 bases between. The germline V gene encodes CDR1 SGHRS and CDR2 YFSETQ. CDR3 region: CASSLGQTSAYGYTF. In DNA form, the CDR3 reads TGCGCCAGCAGCTTAGGACAGACGTCGGCCTATGGCTACACCTTC.

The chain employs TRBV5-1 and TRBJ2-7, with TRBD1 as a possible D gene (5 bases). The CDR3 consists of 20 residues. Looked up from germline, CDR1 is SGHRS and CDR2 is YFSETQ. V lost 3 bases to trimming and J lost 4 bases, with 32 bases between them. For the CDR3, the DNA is TGCGCCAGCAGCTACAGGCTAGATGTTGATGCGGCTAGGCTCAAATACGAGCAGTACTTC. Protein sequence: CASSYRLDVDAARLKYEQYF.